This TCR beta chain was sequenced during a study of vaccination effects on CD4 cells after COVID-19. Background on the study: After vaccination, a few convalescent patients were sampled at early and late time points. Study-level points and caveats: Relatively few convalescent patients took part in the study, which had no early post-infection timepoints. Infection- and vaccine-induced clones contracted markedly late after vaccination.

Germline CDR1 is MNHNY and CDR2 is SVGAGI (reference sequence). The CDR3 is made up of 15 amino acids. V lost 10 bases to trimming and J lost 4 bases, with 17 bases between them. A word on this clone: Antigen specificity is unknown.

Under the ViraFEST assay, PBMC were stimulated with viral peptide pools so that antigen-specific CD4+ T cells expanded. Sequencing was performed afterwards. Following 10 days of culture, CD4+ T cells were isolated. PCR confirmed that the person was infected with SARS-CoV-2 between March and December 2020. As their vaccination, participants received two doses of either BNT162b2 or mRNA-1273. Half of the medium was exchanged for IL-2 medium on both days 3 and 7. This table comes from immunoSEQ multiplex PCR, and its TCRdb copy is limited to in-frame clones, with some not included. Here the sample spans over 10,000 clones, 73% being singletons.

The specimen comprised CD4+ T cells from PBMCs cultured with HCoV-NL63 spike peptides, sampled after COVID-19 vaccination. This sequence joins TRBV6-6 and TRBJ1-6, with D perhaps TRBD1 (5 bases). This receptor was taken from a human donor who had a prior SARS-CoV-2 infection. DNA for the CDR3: TGTGCCACGGGGCTCCGGGGTTCGTATAATTCACCCCTCCACTTT. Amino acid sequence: CATGLRGSYNSPLHF.